A single sample is the source of the 10 T cell receptor beta chains below, sequenced in a study of blood T cell repertoires in COVID-19. Assay: immunoSEQ multiplex PCR; the TCRdb copy retains only in-frame clones and omits some. The data show tens of thousands of clones, 78% seen once. Sequencing was performed on peripheral blood. The receptors derive from a human donor with active or convalescent COVID-19. The donor label of this sample is uncertain.

The chain carries TRBV28 and TRBJ2-7; tentative D call: TRBD2 (5 bases). The germline V and J ends were trimmed by 6 bases and 0 bases, with 9 bases remaining between them. Germline CDR1 and CDR2: MDHEN and SYDVKM. The CDR3 length is 13 residues. DNA for the CDR3: TGTGCCAGCAGCGTAGCGCGCTCCTACGAGCAGTACTTC. Its protein is CASSVARSYEQYF.

This clone has only a few counts. V and J are TRBV30 and TRBJ2-2; weak D call: TRBD2 (5 bases). Between the trimmed V and J ends, which lost 0 bases and 5 bases, there was a span of 16 bases. The CDR3 runs 16 residues. CDR1 GTSNPN and CDR2 SVGIG come from the germline V gene (reference sequence). CDR3 in DNA: TGTGCCTGGAGTGTTGCGAGACCGGGAAGGACCGGGGAGCTGTTTTTT. It encodes CAWSVARPGRTGELFF.

This sequence joins TRBV9 and TRBJ2-1; possibly TRBD2 for D (7 bases). The V gene's germline CDR1 is SGDLS and CDR2 YYNGEE. The CDR3 extends over 16 amino acids. The V and J ends lost 0 bases and 7 bases respectively, with 17 bases between them. The CDR3 protein is CASSVVSSGGGNEQFF. CDR3 bases: TGTGCCAGCAGCGTAGTGTCTAGCGGAGGGGGGAATGAGCAGTTCTTC.

This sequence joins TRBV28 and TRBJ2-1; D may be TRBD2 (5 bases). This CDR3 has 12 amino acids. Germline assignment: CDR1 MDHEN and CDR2 SYDVKM. Trimming took off 6 bases at V and 5 bases at J, with 8 bases between the two ends. CDR3: CASRPGNNEQFF. DNA for the CDR3: TGTGCCAGCAGACCCGGGAACAATGAGCAGTTCTTC. Variable domain in full (rest from reference TRBV28 and TRBJ2-1): DVKVTQSSRYLVKRTGEKVFLECVQDMDHENMFWYRQDPGLGLRLIYFSYDVKMKEKGDIPEGYSVSREKKERFSLILESASTNQTSMYLCASRPGNNEQFFGPGTRLTVL.

This clone was seen a few times. V is TRBV2 and J is TRBJ2-3; 9 bases fit TRBD1. Germline V gene lookup returns CDR1 SNHLY and CDR2 FYNNEI. The V gene end was trimmed by 2 bases and the J gene end by 4 bases; junction bases not matched to a gene: 4. This CDR3 has 15 residues. The CDR3 region has the DNA TGTGCCAGCAGTGAACTGGGACAGGGCCCAGATACGCAGTATTTT. This sequence encodes CASSELGQGPDTQYF.

The chain is built from TRBV28 and TRBJ1-2; D perhaps matches TRBD1 (6 bases). Germline loops: CDR1 MDHEN, CDR2 SYDVKM. V was pared by 1 base and J by 7 bases, with 19 bases between. This CDR3 contains 16 residues. CDR3 in amino acids: CASSLYGGPRVSGYTF. CDR3 DNA: TGTGCCAGCAGTTTATACGGGGGGCCGAGAGTCTCTGGCTACACCTTC.

Details on this clone: One junction end does not reproduce the germline sequence, and a read error may be involved. The rearrangement joins TRBV2 to TRBJ1-2, with 7 bases lining up with TRBD1. Germline CDR1 SNHLY, CDR2 FYNNEI. The CDR3 runs 14 residues. Here the CDR3 reads CASTQAGQDYSYTF. The DNA for the CDR3 is TGTGCCAGCACCCAGGCCGGACAGGACTATAGCTACACCTTC.

The CDR3 sequence: CASYLPGGTSRNEQFF. CDR3 DNA sequence: TGTGCCAGCTATCTGCCGGGAGGGACGAGCCGCAATGAGCAGTTCTTC. This chain connects TRBV2 to TRBJ2-1, with TRBD2 matching over 8 bases. Per germline, CDR1 SNHLY and CDR2 FYNNEI. Unmatched junction bases numbered 15, after V lost 8 bases and J lost 6 bases. The CDR3 sequence is 16 residues long.

The gene calls are TRBV24-1 and TRBJ1-2; D unresolved. The ends were cut back, 3 bases at V and 4 bases at J, with 11 bases in the middle. This CDR3 spans 14 amino acids. Germline-derived CDR1 and CDR2 are KGHDR and SFDVKD. Here the CDR3 DNA reads TGTGCCACCAGTGATCCCCGGGGTAGCTATGGCTACACCTTC. Translation gives CATSDPRGSYGYTF.

The chain couples TRBV4-2 to TRBJ2-5; the D gene is possibly TRBD2 (6 bases). CDR1 LGHNA and CDR2 YNFKEQ come from the germline V gene. The CDR3 sequence is 13 residues long. The germline V and J ends were trimmed by 0 bases and 5 bases, with 7 bases remaining between them. The CDR3 nucleotides read TGTGCCAGCAGCCAAGATGCGGGGGAGACCCAGTACTTC. Translated, it gives CASSQDAGETQYF.